This T cell receptor (beta chain) comes out of a study of CD4 and CD8 cells across lung adenocarcinoma regions. TCRdb re-derived calls from the PCR reads in MiXCR, one entry per CDR3 protein. Seen here are roughly 10,000 distinct CDR3 sequences, 51% observed once, and the top ten hold 18%. Localized lung adenocarcinoma, a non-small cell lung cancer, affected the donors. Trimming left V 3 bases short and J 4 bases short, with 17 bases between. Germline lookup yields CDR1 SGHAT and CDR2 FQDESV (reference sequence). The CDR3 consists of 16 residues. This receptor was obtained from a male donor with lung adenocarcinoma. The CD4 and CD8 labels of this study may be unreliable. This rearrangement joins TRBV11-1 to TRBJ2-3; tentatively, D is TRBD1 (7 bases). The source material was CD4+ T cells from the margin of a lung tumor. Here the CDR3 reads CASSFRRQGGADTQYF. In DNA, the CDR3 is TGTGCCAGCAGCTTTAGGCGACAGGGAGGTGCAGATACGCAGTATTTT.